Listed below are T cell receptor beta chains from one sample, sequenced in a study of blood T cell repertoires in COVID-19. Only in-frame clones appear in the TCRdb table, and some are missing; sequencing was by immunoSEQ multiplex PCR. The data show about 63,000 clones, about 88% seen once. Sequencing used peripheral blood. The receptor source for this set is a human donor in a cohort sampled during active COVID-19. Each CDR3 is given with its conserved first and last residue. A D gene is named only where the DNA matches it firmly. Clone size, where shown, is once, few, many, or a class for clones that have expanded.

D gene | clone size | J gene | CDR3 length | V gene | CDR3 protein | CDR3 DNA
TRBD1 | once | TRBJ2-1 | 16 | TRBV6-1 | CASSEGRGTGVYEQFF | TGTGCCAGCAGTGAAGGTCGGGGGACAGGGGTTTATGAGCAGTTCTTC
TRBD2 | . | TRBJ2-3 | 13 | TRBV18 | CASSPGLADTQYF | TGTGCCAGCTCACCAGGACTAGCGGATACGCAGTATTTT
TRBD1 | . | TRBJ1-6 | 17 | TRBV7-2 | CASSLAAGQGGSSPLHF | TGTGCCAGCAGCTTAGCGGCGGGACAGGGAGGGAGTTCACCCCTCCACTTT
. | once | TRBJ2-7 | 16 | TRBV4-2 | CASSLIAGGRGYEQYF | TGTGCCAGCAGCCTGATAGCCGGAGGGAGAGGCTACGAGCAGTACTTC
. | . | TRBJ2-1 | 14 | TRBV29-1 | CSVDGQTSYNEQFF | TGCAGCGTCGACGGACAGACGTCTTACAATGAGCAGTTCTTC
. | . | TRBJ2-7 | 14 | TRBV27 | CASSYSRNPYEQYF | TGTGCCAGCAGCTATTCGCGGAACCCCTACGAGCAGTACTTC
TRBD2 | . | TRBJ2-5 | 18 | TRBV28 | CASSLTSGRSVYQETQYF | TGTGCCAGCAGTTTAACTAGCGGGAGGAGTGTGTACCAAGAGACCCAGTACTTC
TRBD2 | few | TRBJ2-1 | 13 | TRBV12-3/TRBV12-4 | CASSSTSGGAQFF | TGTGCCAGCAGTTCGACTAGCGGGGGGGCCCAGTTCTTC
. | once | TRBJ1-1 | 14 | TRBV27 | CASSSWDSGTEAFF | TGTGCCAGCAGTTCCTGGGACTCGGGAACTGAAGCTTTCTTT
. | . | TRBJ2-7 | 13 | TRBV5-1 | CASSLEVPGEQYF | TGCGCCAGCAGCTTGGAGGTTCCGGGGGAGCAGTACTTC
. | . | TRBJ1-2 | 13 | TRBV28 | CASSTGGIYGYTF | TGTGCCAGCAGCACGGGAGGGATCTATGGCTACACCTTC
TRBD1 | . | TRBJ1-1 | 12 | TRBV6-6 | CASSPSGGDAFF | TGTGCCAGCAGTCCTTCAGGGGGCGACGCTTTCTTT
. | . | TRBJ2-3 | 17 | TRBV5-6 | CASSLGFTSTSTDTQYF | TGTGCCAGCAGCTTGGGGTTTACTTCCACTAGCACAGATACGCAGTATTTT
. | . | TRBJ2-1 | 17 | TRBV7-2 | CASSTWGRVLAANEQFF | TGTGCCAGCAGCACCTGGGGGCGGGTACTCGCCGCCAATGAGCAGTTCTTC
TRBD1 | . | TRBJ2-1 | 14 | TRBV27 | CASSSGTGGYEQFF | TGTGCCAGCAGTTCCGGGACAGGGGGCTATGAGCAGTTCTTC
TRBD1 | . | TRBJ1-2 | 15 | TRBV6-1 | CASSEADRVGYGYTF | TGTGCCAGCAGTGAGGCGGACAGGGTCGGGTATGGCTACACCTTC
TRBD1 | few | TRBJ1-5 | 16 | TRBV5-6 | CASSRSFGQVNQPQHF | TGTGCCAGCAGCCGATCGTTCGGACAGGTCAATCAGCCCCAGCATTTT
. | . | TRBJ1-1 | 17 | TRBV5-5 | CASSLGPGREWGTEAFF | TGTGCCAGCAGCTTGGGCCCAGGTCGGGAATGGGGCACTGAAGCTTTCTTT
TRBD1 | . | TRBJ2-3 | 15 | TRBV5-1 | CASGEGQGVVDTQYF | TGCGCCAGCGGAGAGGGACAGGGGGTGGTAGATACGCAGTATTTT
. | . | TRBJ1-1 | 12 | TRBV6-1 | CASSEGRTEAFF | TGTGCCAGCAGTGAGGGGCGGACTGAAGCTTTCTTT
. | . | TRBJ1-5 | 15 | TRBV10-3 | CAIRGEGGGNQPQHF | TGTGCCATCAGGGGGGAGGGCGGCGGGAATCAGCCCCAGCATTTT
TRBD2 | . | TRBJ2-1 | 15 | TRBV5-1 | CASSLGTSGSYEQFF | TGCGCCAGCAGCCTCGGGACTAGCGGGAGTTATGAGCAGTTCTTC
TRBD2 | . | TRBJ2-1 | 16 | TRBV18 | CASSPPGGSSYNEQFF | TGTGCCAGCTCACCACCGGGCGGGAGCTCCTACAATGAGCAGTTCTTC
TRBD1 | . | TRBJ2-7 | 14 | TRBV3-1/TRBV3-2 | CASSPTGGTYEQYF | TGTGCCAGCAGCCCGACAGGGGGGACCTACGAGCAGTACTTC
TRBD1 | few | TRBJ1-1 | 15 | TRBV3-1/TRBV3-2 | CASSQTGGVYTEAFF | TGTGCCAGCAGCCAAACAGGGGGCGTTTACACTGAAGCTTTCTTT
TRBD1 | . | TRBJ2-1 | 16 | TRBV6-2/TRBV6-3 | CASSLTGLTNYNEQFF | TGTGCCAGCAGTCTGACAGGGTTAACTAACTACAATGAGCAGTTCTTC
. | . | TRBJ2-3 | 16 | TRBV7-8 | CASSHGGVRNADTQYF | TGTGCCAGCAGCCACGGAGGGGTACGGAACGCAGATACGCAGTATTTT
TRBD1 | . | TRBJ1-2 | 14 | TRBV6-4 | CASSPRQGVGGYTF | TGTGCCAGCAGTCCTAGACAGGGCGTGGGCGGCTACACCTTC
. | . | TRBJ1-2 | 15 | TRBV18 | CASSPRRGYGYGYTF | TGTGCCAGCTCACCGCGGCGGGGGTATGGCTATGGCTACACCTTC
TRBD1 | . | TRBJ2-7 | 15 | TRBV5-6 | CASSLVGQGDYEQYF | TGTGCCAGCAGCTTGGTTGGACAGGGGGACTACGAGCAGTACTTC
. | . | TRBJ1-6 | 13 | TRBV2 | CASNEGGDSPLHF | TGTGCCAGCAACGAGGGGGGGGATTCACCCCTCCACTTT
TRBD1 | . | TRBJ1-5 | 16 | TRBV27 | CASSPRTGRVNQPQHF | TGTGCCAGCAGTCCTCGGACAGGTCGGGTCAATCAGCCCCAGCATTTT
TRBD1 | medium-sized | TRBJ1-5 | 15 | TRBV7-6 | CASSPGTASNQPQHF | TGTGCCAGCAGCCCCGGGACAGCTAGCAATCAGCCCCAGCATTTT
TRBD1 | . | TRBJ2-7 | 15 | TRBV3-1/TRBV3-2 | CASSQAWDSNYEQYF | TGTGCCAGCAGCCAAGCCTGGGACAGCAACTACGAGCAGTACTTC
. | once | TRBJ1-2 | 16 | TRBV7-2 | CASSLKSRTTIYGYTF | TGTGCCAGCAGCTTAAAGTCGCGGACAACGATTTATGGCTACACCTTC
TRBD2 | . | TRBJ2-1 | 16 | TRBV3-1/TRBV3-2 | CASSQAASGGYNEQFF | TGTGCCAGCAGCCAAGCCGCTAGCGGGGGCTACAATGAGCAGTTCTTC
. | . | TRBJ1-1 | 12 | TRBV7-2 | CASGRGNTEAFF | TGTGCCAGCGGCAGGGGGAACACTGAAGCTTTCTTT
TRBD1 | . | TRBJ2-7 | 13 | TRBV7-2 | CASSTDRVLEQYF | TGTGCCAGCAGCACCGACAGGGTGCTCGAGCAGTACTTC
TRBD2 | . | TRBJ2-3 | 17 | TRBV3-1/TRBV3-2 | CASSRGLAGQITDTQYF | TGTGCCAGCAGTCGGGGACTAGCGGGGCAAATCACAGATACGCAGTATTTT
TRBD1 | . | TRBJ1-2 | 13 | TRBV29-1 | CSAEKTGSSGYTF | TGCAGCGCCGAAAAGACAGGGTCCTCAGGCTACACCTTC
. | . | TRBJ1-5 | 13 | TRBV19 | CASSIQSNQPQHF | TGTGCCAGTAGTATCCAGTCCAATCAGCCCCAGCATTTT
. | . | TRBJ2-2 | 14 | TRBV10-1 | CASSRDSNTGELFF | TGCGCCAGCAGCCGGGACTCCAACACCGGGGAGCTGTTTTTT
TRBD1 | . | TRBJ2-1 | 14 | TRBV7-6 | CASTMGQADNEQFF | TGTGCCAGCACCATGGGACAGGCTGACAATGAGCAGTTCTTC
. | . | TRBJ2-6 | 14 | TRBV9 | CASSALRGANVLTF | TGTGCCAGCAGCGCCCTGAGGGGGGCCAACGTCCTGACTTTC
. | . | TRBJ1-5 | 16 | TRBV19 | CASSIDRNRPYQPQHF | TGTGCCAGTAGTATAGATCGGAACAGACCTTATCAGCCCCAGCATTTT
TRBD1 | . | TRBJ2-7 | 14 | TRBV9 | CASSVAGGPYEQYF | TGTGCCAGCAGCGTAGCAGGGGGCCCCTACGAGCAGTACTTC
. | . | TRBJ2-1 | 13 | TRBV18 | CASSPTGNNEQFF | TGTGCCAGCTCACCGACAGGTAACAATGAGCAGTTCTTC
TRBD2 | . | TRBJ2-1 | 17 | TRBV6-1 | CASSEYGISGIYNEQFF | TGTGCCAGCAGTGAGTATGGAATTAGCGGGATTTACAATGAGCAGTTCTTC
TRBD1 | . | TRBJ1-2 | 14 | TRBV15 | CATSRGQGSYGYTF | TGTGCCACCAGCAGGGGACAGGGGAGCTATGGCTACACCTTC
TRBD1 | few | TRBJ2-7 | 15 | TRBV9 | CASSVEGQGAYEQYF | TGTGCCAGCAGCGTAGAGGGACAGGGGGCTTACGAGCAGTACTTC
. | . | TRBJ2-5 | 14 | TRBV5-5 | CASSALGSSETQYF | TGTGCCAGCAGCGCCCTAGGTAGTAGCGAGACCCAGTACTTC
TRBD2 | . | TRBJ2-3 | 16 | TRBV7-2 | CASSLAGTSGADTQYF | TGTGCCAGCAGCTTAGCTGGGACTAGCGGGGCGGATACGCAGTATTTT
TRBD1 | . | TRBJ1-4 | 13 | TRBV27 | CASSEGQGLKLFF | TGTGCCAGCAGTGAGGGACAGGGCCTTAAACTGTTTTTT
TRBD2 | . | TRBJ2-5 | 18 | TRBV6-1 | CASSEPGLAGGLRETQYF | TGTGCCAGCAGTGAACCGGGACTAGCGGGAGGGCTACGGGAGACCCAGTACTTC
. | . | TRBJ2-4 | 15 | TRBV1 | CTSSLVDRNKNIQYF | TGCACCAGCAGCCTCGTCGACAGGAACAAAAACATTCAGTACTTC
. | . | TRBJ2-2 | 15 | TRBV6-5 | CASSPQRVSTGELFF | TGTGCCAGCAGCCCCCAGCGGGTGAGCACCGGGGAGCTGTTTTTT